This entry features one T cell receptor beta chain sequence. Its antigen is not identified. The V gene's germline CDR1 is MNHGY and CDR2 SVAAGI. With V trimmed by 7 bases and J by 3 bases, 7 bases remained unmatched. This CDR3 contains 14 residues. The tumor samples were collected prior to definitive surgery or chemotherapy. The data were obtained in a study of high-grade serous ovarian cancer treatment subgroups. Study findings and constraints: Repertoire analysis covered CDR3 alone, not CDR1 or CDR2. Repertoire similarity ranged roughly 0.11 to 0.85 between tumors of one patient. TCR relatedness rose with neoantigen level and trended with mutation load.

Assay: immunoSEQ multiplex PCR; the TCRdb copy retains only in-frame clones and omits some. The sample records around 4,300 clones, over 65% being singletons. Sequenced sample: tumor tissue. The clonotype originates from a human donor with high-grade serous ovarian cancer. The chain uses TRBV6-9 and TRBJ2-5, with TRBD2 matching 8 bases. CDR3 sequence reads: CASTLAGGEETQYF. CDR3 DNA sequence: TGTGCCAGCACGCTAGCGGGTGGGGAAGAGACCCAGTACTTC.